This T cell receptor (beta chain) was captured in a study of shared clonotypes between healthy human individuals. General observations from the study: Investigators expected sequencing depth to affect clonotype sharing among donors.

Every unsorted PBMC PCR replicate was loaded with about 300 ng DNA, roughly 32,000 T cell genomes. Unsorted PBMC DNA underwent sequencing on ten immunoSEQ deep assay plates. Repertoires were generated with immunoSEQ multiplex PCR, while TCRdb's copy carries only in-frame clones and drops some. The sample includes hundreds of thousands of clones, about 82% of them seen just once. As for this clone: As yet, its antigen is unknown.

Germline values: CDR1 MDHEN, CDR2 SYDVKM. The CDR3 contains 15 residues. Trimming removed 7 bases from V and 6 bases from J, with 19 bases in between. Participating donors were healthy, HIV-negative adults free of recent acute infections or vaccinations. The chain couples TRBV28 to TRBJ2-1; D might be TRBD1 or TRBD2, each matching 5 bases. The source is a woman aged 40 to 55 in good health. Some clones in this sample may be carry-over from other donors' samples. Sequencing input: PBMCs. CDR3 nucleotide sequence: TGTGCCAGCACCTCCGGGACCCCGACCGGCAATGAGCAGTTCTTC. Its translation is CASTSGTPTGNEQFF.